A single sample gave rise to the 15 T cell receptor beta chains below, sequenced in a study of T-cell reconstitution after alpha-beta-depleted transplantation in children. TCRbeta library preparation incorporated unique molecular identifiers. Via MiXCR, TCRdb re-called the PCR reads, giving one row per CDR3 protein. The table records some 240,000 distinct CDR3 sequences, around 8.9% of them present only once. Specimen: PBMCs from the stem cell graft donor, collected from the stem cell graft. The source of these receptors is a human donor who donated a stem cell graft to a child with SCID.

The chain links TRBV6-1 to TRBJ2-7; the D gene could be TRBD1 or TRBD2 (5 bases each). Trimming removed 9 bases from V and 0 bases from J, with 18 bases in between. The V gene's germline CDR1 is MNHNS and CDR2 SASEGT. The CDR3 is 15 amino acids. CDR3 protein: CASKRDPQSSYEQYF. The CDR3 DNA is TGTGCCAGTAAACGGGACCCCCAGAGCTCCTACGAGCAGTACTTC.

At least ten counts were recorded for this clonotype. The chain carries TRBV5-1 and TRBJ2-2, with TRBD2 matching 7 bases. The length of the CDR3 is 17 residues. The germline gives CDR1 SGHRS, CDR2 YFSETQ. The J segment lost 5 bases and the V segment lost 4 bases, leaving 14 bases of the junction unmatched. CDR3 in DNA: TGCGCCAGCAGCCTAAGCCGAGCGGGGCCCTCAACCGGGGAGCTGTTTTTT. This translates into CASSLSRAGPSTGELFF.

This clonotype was seen repeatedly, ten times or more. This sequence joins TRBV5-1 and TRBJ2-5; D tentatively reads TRBD1 or TRBD2 (6 bases each). The CDR3 length is 14 residues. CDR1 is SGHRS, CDR2 YFSETQ, per germline. Trimming took 2 bases from V and 2 from J, leaving 10 bases between them. The CDR3 DNA reads TGCGCCAGCAGCTTAGGGGGGATGCAAGAGACCCAGTACTTC. Translated, it gives CASSLGGMQETQYF.

There are many counts of this clonotype. The rearrangement links TRBV6-2 or TRBV6-3 to TRBJ1-1; D unresolved. Trimming removed 4 bases from V and 5 bases from J, with 20 bases in between. Looked up from germline, CDR1 is MNHEY and CDR2 is SVGEGT. The CDR3 contains 16 residues. The CDR3 loop reads CASSSAEAGRMTEAFF. The CDR3, as DNA: TGTGCCAGCAGTTCCGCTGAGGCCGGGAGGATGACTGAAGCTTTCTTT.

This clonotype was seen a few times. This chain links TRBV5-1 with TRBJ1-1; D gene uncertain. Germline lookup yields CDR1 SGHRS and CDR2 YFSETQ. CDR3 length equals 13 residues. The V end lost 1 base, the J end lost 1 base, and 5 bases lay between the germline ends. The CDR3 loop reads CASSLLTNTEAFF. As DNA, the CDR3 is TGCGCCAGCAGCTTGTTAACGAACACTGAAGCTTTCTTT. The full variable domain, rest sourced from reference TRBV5-1 and TRBJ1-1, is KAGVTQTPRYLIKTRGQQVTLSCSPISGHRSVSWYQQTPGQGLQFLFEYFSETQRNKGNFPGRFSGRQFSNSRSEMNVSTLELGDSALYLCASSLLTNTEAFFGQGTRLTVV.

This clonotype was seen many times. This chain links TRBV12-3 or TRBV12-4 with TRBJ1-4, with 9 positions matching TRBD1. With 7 bases clipped from V and 8 bases from J, the junction kept 11 bases outside the gene matches. This CDR3 comprises 15 residues. CDR3 coding DNA: TGTGCCAGCAACGAACACGGGACAGGGAACGAAAAACTGTTTTTT. The encoded protein is CASNEHGTGNEKLFF.

This clonotype has a count of ten or more. The J gene is TRBJ2-3, the V gene TRBV11-2; D may match TRBD1 or TRBD2 (6 bases each). The CDR3 covers 15 residues. Per germline, CDR1 SGHAT and CDR2 FQNNGV. Between the trimmed V and J ends, which lost 3 bases and 3 bases, there was a span of 13 bases. The CDR3: CASSLQGGPTDTQYF. CDR3 bases: TGTGCCAGCAGCTTGCAAGGGGGGCCGACAGATACGCAGTATTTT.

In regard to this clonotype: This may come from a read error, since a much larger clone is one base off. The chain couples TRBV5-1 to TRBJ2-3, with D perhaps being TRBD1 or TRBD2 (6 bases each). Per the germline V gene, CDR1 is SGHRS and CDR2 is YFSETQ. The CDR3 covers 15 residues. The CDR3 protein is CANSTGGAGTDTQYF. CDR3 in DNA: TGCGCCAACAGCACCGGGGGCGCGGGGACAGATACGCAGTATTTT. The variable domain in full, with the rest retrieved from reference TRBV5-1 and TRBJ2-3, is KAGVTQTPRYLIKTRGQQVTLSCSPISGHRSVSWYQQTPGQGLQFLFEYFSETQRNKGNFPGRFSGRQFSNSRSEMNVSTLELGDSALYLCANSTGGAGTDTQYFGPGTRLTVL.

Points on this clonotype: This clone may be a read error of a much larger clone one base away. This rearrangement joins TRBV7-8 to TRBJ1-2; TRBD1 aligns across 11 bases. Looked up from germline, CDR1 is SGHVS and CDR2 is FQNEAQ. The CDR3 length is 15 residues. The CDR3 here is CANSLGGTGGYGYTF. CDR3 DNA sequence: TGTGCCAACAGCTTAGGGGGGACAGGGGGCTATGGCTACACCTTC.

At least ten counts were recorded for this clonotype. The V and J genes are TRBV5-1 and TRBJ2-1; 12 nucleotides agree with TRBD2. J gave up 0 bases and V 4 bases, and 14 bases lay outside the gene matches. Germline V gives CDR1 SGHRS, CDR2 YFSETQ. CDR3 length: 20 amino acids. The CDR3: CASSVPPGLAGLSSYNEQFF. CDR3 sequence (DNA): TGCGCCAGCAGCGTACCCCCGGGACTAGCGGGTCTAAGCTCCTACAATGAGCAGTTCTTC.

This clonotype came up many times. This chain links TRBV20-1 with TRBJ2-7, with TRBD1 matching over 7 bases. Losses at the gene ends were 4 bases for V and 5 bases for J; bases not matched to a gene: 5. CDR3 length: 12 residues. Germline values: CDR1 DFQATT, CDR2 SNEGSKA (reference sequence). In DNA, the CDR3 is TGCAGTGCTACGGTGACAGGGAACGAGCAGTACTTC. Translation: CSATVTGNEQYF.

This clonotype was seen at least ten times. The V call is TRBV5-1, the J call TRBJ1-1; D uncertain. V was cut by 0 bases and J by 1 base, with 10 bases left in between. This CDR3 spans 15 amino acids. Per the germline V gene, CDR1 is SGHRS and CDR2 is YFSETQ. CDR3 protein: CASSLARTTNTEAFF. The CDR3 DNA reads as TGCGCCAGCAGCTTGGCACGGACCACGAACACTGAAGCTTTCTTT.

This clonotype was found many times. The V call is TRBV10-3, the J call TRBJ2-1; the match to TRBD1 covers 7 bases. This CDR3 has 16 residues. Germline lookup yields CDR1 ENHRY and CDR2 SYGVKD. V lost 2 bases to trimming and J lost 4 bases; unmatched junction nucleotides: 8. CDR3 DNA: TGTGCCATCAGTGAGCCTGACAGGGTTAATTACAATGAGCAGTTCTTC. Translated: CAISEPDRVNYNEQFF.

This clonotype was observed at least ten times. The gene calls are TRBV4-1 and TRBJ1-4, with D possibly matching TRBD1 (5 bases). The V end lost 1 base, the J end lost 7 bases, and 22 bases lay between the germline ends. The CDR3 is made up of 18 amino acids. The germline V gene encodes CDR1 MGHRA and CDR2 YSYEKL. The chain's CDR3 is CASSQVPPGGDSTEKLFF. The CDR3 coding sequence is TGCGCCAGCAGCCAAGTTCCGCCCGGGGGAGATTCTACTGAAAAACTGTTTTTT.

This clonotype showed up many times. V gene TRBV7-9 combines with J gene TRBJ1-1; 8 nucleotides line up with TRBD1. Germline CDR1 is SEHNR and CDR2 is FQNEAQ (reference sequence). V lost 10 bases and J lost 7; bases outside the gene matches: 8. The CDR3 is 12 amino acids. The CDR3 sequence: CATRDRGSEAFF. The CDR3, as DNA: TGTGCCACCAGAGACAGGGGTAGTGAAGCTTTCTTT.